The rows below give T cell receptor beta chains drawn from one sample of a study of cytomegalovirus exposure and HLA in healthy donors. Repertoires were generated with immunoSEQ multiplex PCR, while TCRdb's copy carries only in-frame clones and drops some. The sample carries 140,000 to 150,000 clones, around 67% recorded once. The specimen sequenced was PBMCs. The source of these receptors is a woman between 18 and 29 years old in good health and CMV-seronegative. Both conserved end residues are part of each CDR3. Each record gives: J gene, clone size, D gene, V gene, CDR3 DNA, CDR3 protein. D genes are given only for firm matches. The size entry is marked missing in some rows and otherwise reads once, few, many or a size class.

TRBJ2-3	.	.	TRBV5-6	TGTGCCAGCAGCCCAAACAGGGTAACAGATACGCAGTATTTT	CASSPNRVTDTQYF
TRBJ1-6	few	.	TRBV5-1	TGCGCCAGCCGAGGACAGTCTATGGGTAATTCACCCCTCCACTTT	CASRGQSMGNSPLHF
TRBJ2-3	few	TRBD1	TRBV5-4	TGTGCCAGCAGGACCGGGGACAGGGGACCCACAGATACGCAGTATTTT	CASRTGDRGPTDTQYF
TRBJ2-1	.	.	TRBV6-6	TGTGCCAGCAGCCGTACAGGGAGAACCTACAATGAGCAGTTCTTC	CASSRTGRTYNEQFF
TRBJ2-7	.	TRBD1	TRBV28	TGTGCCAGCAGTTACCGGGACAGGGGAATCTACGAGCAGTACTTC	CASSYRDRGIYEQYF
TRBJ2-7	.	.	TRBV19	TGTGCCAGTAGTCCCATGTTTCGGGGGAGTCGCACCAACGAGCAGTACTTC	CASSPMFRGSRTNEQYF
TRBJ2-3	.	.	TRBV19	TGTGCCAGTAGTATACTAGGAGGTACGCAGTATTTT	CASSILGGTQYF
TRBJ1-2	once	TRBD1	TRBV29-1	TGCAGCGTGACAGGGATTCTTGGTTTGGGTGGCTACACCTTC	CSVTGILGLGGYTF
TRBJ2-7	.	TRBD2	TRBV5-1	TGCGCCAGCAGCATCAATAGCGGGGAGAGTTCCTACGAGCAGTACTTC	CASSINSGESSYEQYF
TRBJ2-1	.	TRBD2	TRBV7-2	TGTGCCAGCAGCCCTAGCGGGATCTACAATGAGCAGTTCTTC	CASSPSGIYNEQFF
TRBJ2-7	.	.	TRBV28	TGTGCCAGCACCCCCCCCTTCGGCAGCCCGGGTGGCTCCTACGAGCAGTACTTC	CASTPPFGSPGGSYEQYF
TRBJ2-1	.	.	TRBV27	TGTGCCAGCAGTTTAGGACTTTACAATGAGCAGTTCTTC	CASSLGLYNEQFF
TRBJ1-1	few	TRBD1	TRBV11-3	TGTGCCAGCAGCTTAGGGGGACAGGGGGACACTGAAGCTTTCTTT	CASSLGGQGDTEAFF
TRBJ1-1	.	.	TRBV11-2	TGTGCCAGCAGTAGTAGGGGGGGTGCCAACACTGAAGCTTTCTTT	CASSSRGGANTEAFF
TRBJ1-3	.	TRBD1	TRBV28	TGTGCCAGCAGTTTAATTGGACAGGGCGGTGGAAACACCATATATTTT	CASSLIGQGGGNTIYF
TRBJ2-1	.	.	TRBV9	TGTGCCAGCAGCCCCGGAGGGGGCCCCCACAATGAGCAGTTCTTC	CASSPGGGPHNEQFF
TRBJ1-5	once	.	TRBV5-1	TGCGCCAGCAGCCCGGAGGCCCTCAATCAGCCCCAGCATTTT	CASSPEALNQPQHF
TRBJ2-3	few	.	TRBV11-2	TGTGCCAGCAGCTTAGAACCAGGGCTAAGAACAGATACGCAGTATTTT	CASSLEPGLRTDTQYF
TRBJ1-1	few	.	TRBV7-9	TGTGCCAGCAGCTTAGGGGTGGGAGCTGAAGCTTTCTTT	CASSLGVGAEAFF
TRBJ1-4	.	.	TRBV7-9	TGTGCCAGCAGCAAGGAGACGGGTGCGGGAAAACTGTTTTTT	CASSKETGAGKLFF
TRBJ2-1	.	TRBD2	TRBV7-9	TGTGCCAGCAGCGGGGGACTAGTCCTTGAGCAGTTCTTC	CASSGGLVLEQFF
TRBJ2-5	.	.	TRBV11-3	TGTGCCAGCAGCTTAGCCGCCTGGAGCGAGACCCAGTACTTC	CASSLAAWSETQYF
TRBJ2-1	.	.	TRBV19	TGTGCCAGTAGTATAAGCGGGCTCTCCTACAATGAGCAGTTCTTC	CASSISGLSYNEQFF
TRBJ1-4	.	.	TRBV4-3	TGCGCCAGCAGCCAAGATCTGATCGGTGAAAAACTGTTTTTT	CASSQDLIGEKLFF
TRBJ1-1	once	.	TRBV6-7	TGTGCCAGCAGTTATCCGGGGACACTGAACACTGAAGCTTTCTTT	CASSYPGTLNTEAFF
TRBJ2-3	few	TRBD1	TRBV11-2	TGTGCCAGCAGACCTGGGGGGACAGGGGTATTTGTGCAGTATTTT	CASRPGGTGVFVQYF
TRBJ1-3	.	.	TRBV14	TGTGCCAGCAGCCATACTGTTGGAAACACCATATATTTT	CASSHTVGNTIYF
TRBJ2-3	.	.	TRBV28	TGTGCCAGCAGTCCTCGTCAGCGGGTGGTCACAGATACGCAGTATTTT	CASSPRQRVVTDTQYF
TRBJ2-2	.	TRBD2	TRBV5-8	TGTGCCAGCAGCTTGGCCCCGTCTAGCGGGGGGGCCACCGGGGAGCTGTTTTTT	CASSLAPSSGGATGELFF
TRBJ2-1	.	.	TRBV7-9	TGTGCCAGCAGAGGGCCGGGAGCTCTTTTAAATGAGCAGTTCTTC	CASRGPGALLNEQFF
TRBJ2-1	few	TRBD2	TRBV27	TGTGCCAGCAGCTTAGCGGGAGGTCCCTACAATGAGCAGTTCTTC	CASSLAGGPYNEQFF
TRBJ1-2	.	TRBD1	TRBV6-5	TGTGCCAGCAGGGACCCGGGACAGAACTATGGCTACACCTTC	CASRDPGQNYGYTF
TRBJ2-5	.	.	TRBV4-1	TGCGCCAGCAGCCAAACCGCACCTTACGGTATGGAGACCCAGTACTTC	CASSQTAPYGMETQYF
TRBJ1-4	.	TRBD1	TRBV7-2	TGTGCCAGCAGCTTAGAAACAGGGGTTAATTATGAAAAACTGTTTTTT	CASSLETGVNYEKLFF
TRBJ2-3	.	TRBD2	TRBV5-1	TGCGCCAGCAGCTCAGCTTCGGGGGGGGGAGATACGCAGTATTTT	CASSSASGGGDTQYF
TRBJ1-4	.	.	TRBV7-6	TGTGCCAGCAGCTTAGCGGGCGGGTCTGGTGAAAAACTGTTTTTT	CASSLAGGSGEKLFF
TRBJ2-2	.	.	TRBV9	TGTGCCAGCAGCGTACACAGGGGAGGCGGGGAGCTGTTTTTT	CASSVHRGGGELFF
TRBJ2-1	.	TRBD1	TRBV27	TGTGCCAGCAGTTGGTTGCGACAGGGGGCCGGCAATGAGCAGTTCTTC	CASSWLRQGAGNEQFF
TRBJ2-7	.	TRBD1	TRBV9	TGTGCCAGCAGCGCAGGGGGCAAATCAGGGCAGTACTTC	CASSAGGKSGQYF
TRBJ2-7	.	TRBD1	TRBV9	TGTGCCAGCAGCGCGGGGACAGGGATGTACGAGCAGTACTTC	CASSAGTGMYEQYF
TRBJ2-1	.	TRBD1	TRBV14	TGTGCCAGCAGCGTTACAGGGGGCTCTTCCTACAATGAGCAGTTCTTC	CASSVTGGSSYNEQFF
TRBJ1-2	.	TRBD1	TRBV29-1	TGCAGCGTTGAACAGGGGGCCCTTTATGGCTACACCTTC	CSVEQGALYGYTF
TRBJ2-3	.	.	TRBV27	TGTGCCAGCAGTTCCGTTTTTGGCGGAGCCCCAGATACGCAGTATTTT	CASSSVFGGAPDTQYF
TRBJ1-4	.	TRBD1	TRBV5-4	TGTGCCAGCAGCCGGGACAGCTCTAATGAAAAACTGTTTTTT	CASSRDSSNEKLFF
TRBJ1-6	.	.	TRBV30	TGTGCCTGGAGTGTACAGGGTCCCCTCCACTTT	CAWSVQGPLHF
TRBJ1-4	.	TRBD1	TRBV4-2	TGTGCCAGCAGCCAAGAATTTGGGACAGGGAGGGAAAAACTGTTTTTT	CASSQEFGTGREKLFF
TRBJ1-1	.	.	TRBV18	TGTGCCAGCTCACCGAGGCGAGACACTGAAGCTTTCTTT	CASSPRRDTEAFF
TRBJ1-6	few	TRBD1	TRBV30	TGTGCCTGGAGTGTAGGGACAGGGCTTTTCCCCCTCCACTTT	CAWSVGTGLFPLHF
TRBJ2-7	.	.	TRBV12-5	TGTGCTAGTGGTTTGTCGTGGAGCGAGCAGTACTTC	CASGLSWSEQYF
TRBJ1-2	few	.	TRBV5-1	TGCGCCAGCAGCTTGGGGCCAGGAAGAGCTAACTATGGCTACACCTTC	CASSLGPGRANYGYTF
TRBJ2-7	.	.	TRBV2	TGTGCCAGCAAAAGCCTAGAGGGTGTCTACGAGCAGTACTTC	CASKSLEGVYEQYF
TRBJ1-5	.	TRBD1	TRBV2	TGTGCCAGCAGTGACGGGGGGACAGGTTATCAGCCCCAGCATTTT	CASSDGGTGYQPQHF
TRBJ2-5	.	.	TRBV9	TGTGCCAGCAGCGTCGGGGGAGAGACCCAGTACTTC	CASSVGGETQYF
TRBJ1-1	.	.	TRBV7-2	TGTGCCAGCAGCTTAGCACTAGTCGTGCCAGAAGCTTTCTTT	CASSLALVVPEAFF
TRBJ1-5	.	TRBD1	TRBV5-1	TGCGCCAGCAGCGTCACAGGGGAAGGAGAGCCCCAGCATTTT	CASSVTGEGEPQHF
TRBJ1-1	.	.	TRBV5-4	TGTGCCAGCACGTATGGGACAACACGAGGCGCTGAAGCTTTCTTT	CASTYGTTRGAEAFF
TRBJ1-6	.	.	TRBV9	TGTGCCAGCAGCGTTGGGGGGGTGAATTCACCCCTCCACTTT	CASSVGGVNSPLHF
TRBJ1-5	many	.	TRBV6-5	TGTGCCAGCAGTATCGACAGTTATAGCAATCAGCCCCAGCATTTT	CASSIDSYSNQPQHF